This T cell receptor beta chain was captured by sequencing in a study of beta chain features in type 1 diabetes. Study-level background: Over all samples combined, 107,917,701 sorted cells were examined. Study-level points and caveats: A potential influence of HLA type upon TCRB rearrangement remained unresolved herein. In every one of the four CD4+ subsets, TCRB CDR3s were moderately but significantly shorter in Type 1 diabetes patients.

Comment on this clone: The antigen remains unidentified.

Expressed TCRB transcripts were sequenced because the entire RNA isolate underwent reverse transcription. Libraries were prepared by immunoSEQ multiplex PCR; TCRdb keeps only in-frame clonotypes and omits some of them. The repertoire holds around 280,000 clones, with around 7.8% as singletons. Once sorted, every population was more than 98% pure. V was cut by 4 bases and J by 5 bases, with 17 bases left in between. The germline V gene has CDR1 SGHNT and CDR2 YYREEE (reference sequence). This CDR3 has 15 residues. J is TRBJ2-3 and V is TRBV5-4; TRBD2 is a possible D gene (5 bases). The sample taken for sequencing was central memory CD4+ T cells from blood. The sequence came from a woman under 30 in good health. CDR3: CASSQRDDMGDTQYF. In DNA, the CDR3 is TGTGCCAGCAGCCAACGGGATGATATGGGAGATACGCAGTATTTT.